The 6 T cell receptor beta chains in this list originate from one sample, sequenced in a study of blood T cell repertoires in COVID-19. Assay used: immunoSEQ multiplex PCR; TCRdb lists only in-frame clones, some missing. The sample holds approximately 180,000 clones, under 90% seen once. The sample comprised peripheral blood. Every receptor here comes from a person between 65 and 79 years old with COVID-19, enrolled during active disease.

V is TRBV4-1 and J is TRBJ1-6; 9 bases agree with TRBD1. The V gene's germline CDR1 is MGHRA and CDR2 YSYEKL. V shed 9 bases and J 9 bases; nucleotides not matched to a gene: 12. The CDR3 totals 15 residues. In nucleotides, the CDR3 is TGCGCCAGTAGGGACAGGGTTTTTGGTAGTTCACCCCTCCACTTT. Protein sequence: CASRDRVFGSSPLHF.

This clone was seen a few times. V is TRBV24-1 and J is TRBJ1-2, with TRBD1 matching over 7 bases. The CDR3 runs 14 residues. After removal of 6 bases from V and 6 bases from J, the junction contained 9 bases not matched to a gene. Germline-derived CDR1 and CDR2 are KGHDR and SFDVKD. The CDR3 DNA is TGTGCCACCAGTCCCCGGACAGGCACAGATGGCTACACCTTC. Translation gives CATSPRTGTDGYTF.

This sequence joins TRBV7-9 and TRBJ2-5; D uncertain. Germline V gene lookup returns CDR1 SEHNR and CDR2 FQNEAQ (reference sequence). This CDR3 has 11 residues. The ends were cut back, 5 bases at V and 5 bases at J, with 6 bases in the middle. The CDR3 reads CASSPQETQYF. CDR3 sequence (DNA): TGTGCCAGCAGCCCGCAGGAGACCCAGTACTTC. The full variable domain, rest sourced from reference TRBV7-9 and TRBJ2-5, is DTGVSQNPRHKITKRGQNVTFRCDPISEHNRLYWYRQTLGQGPEFLTYFQNEAQLEKSRLLSDRFSAERPKGSFSTLEIQRTEQGDSAMYLCASSPQETQYFGPGTRLLVL.

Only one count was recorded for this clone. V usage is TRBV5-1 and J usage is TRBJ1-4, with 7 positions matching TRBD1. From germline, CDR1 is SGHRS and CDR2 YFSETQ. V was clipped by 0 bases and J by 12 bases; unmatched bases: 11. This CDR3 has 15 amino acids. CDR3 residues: CASSLDVTGAEELFF. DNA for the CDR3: TGCGCCAGCAGCTTGGATGTCACAGGGGCTGAGGAACTGTTTTTT.

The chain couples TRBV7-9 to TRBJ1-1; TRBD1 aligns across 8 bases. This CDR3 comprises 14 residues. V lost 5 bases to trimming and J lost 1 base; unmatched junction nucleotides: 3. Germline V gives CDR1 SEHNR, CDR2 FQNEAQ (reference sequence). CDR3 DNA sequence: TGTGCCAGCAGCCCGGGACAGGAGAACACTGAAGCTTTCTTT. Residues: CASSPGQENTEAFF.

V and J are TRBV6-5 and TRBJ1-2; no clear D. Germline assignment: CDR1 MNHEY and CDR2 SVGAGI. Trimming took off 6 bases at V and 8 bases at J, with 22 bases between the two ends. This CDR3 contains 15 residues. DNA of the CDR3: TGTGCCAGCAGAGCGGGAGGCCGAAACCTATTGGGCTACACCTTC. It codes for CASRAGGRNLLGYTF.